These 23 T cell receptor beta chains originate from one sample sequenced in a study of cytomegalovirus exposure and HLA in healthy donors. It was with 60 Vbeta and 13 Jbeta primers that the PCR ran. Sequencing used immunoSEQ multiplex PCR; TCRdb keeps in-frame clones, though not all of them. The data hold about 200,000 clones, with around 80% observed a single time. The sample was PBMCs. The receptors come from a man aged 40-49 years in good health and CMV-seropositive.

The chain recombines TRBV29-1 with TRBJ2-1; the match to TRBD2 covers 7 bases. V shed 6 bases and J 4 bases; nucleotides not matched to a gene: 3. This CDR3 comprises 12 residues. Germline loops: CDR1 SQVTM, CDR2 ANQGSEA. The CDR3 region has the DNA TGCAGCGTGCTAGCGGAGTACAATGAGCAGTTCTTC. Residues: CSVLAEYNEQFF.

The V gene is TRBV5-1, the J gene TRBJ2-5; 7 nucleotides line up with TRBD2. The germline gives CDR1 SGHRS, CDR2 YFSETQ. This CDR3 region has 18 residues. V trimming: 0 bases; J trimming: 4 bases; junction bases outside the gene matches: 15. The DNA for the CDR3 is TGCGCCAGCAGCTTGGGTATAACCGTAAGGCGGGAGAGAGAGACCCAGTACTTC. This encodes CASSLGITVRRERETQYF.

This clone occurred once. The gene calls are TRBV5-4 and TRBJ2-5, with 7 nucleotides matching TRBD2. The J call is in doubt because the DNA end fits TRBJ2-7 better. This CDR3 spans 14 amino acids. CDR1 and CDR2 from the germline V gene are SGHNT and YYREEE (reference sequence). The CDR3 sequence is CASSFVGGTYEQYF. The CDR3 DNA follows: TGTGCCAGCAGCTTTGTGGGAGGGACCTACGAGCAGTACTTC.

This rearrangement joins TRBV5-6 to TRBJ2-7; 10 bases are shared with TRBD1. V gave up 4 bases and J gave up 6 bases; unmatched junction bases: 4. The germline V gene has CDR1 SGHDT and CDR2 YYEEEE. There are 13 residues in the CDR3. The CDR3 loop reads CASSAGTGVEQYF. CDR3 nucleotide sequence: TGTGCCAGCAGCGCCGGGACAGGGGTCGAGCAGTACTTC.

The chain joins TRBV10-2 to TRBJ2-1; 12 positions match TRBD2. V lost 9 bases and J lost 8; bases outside the gene matches: 8. The CDR3 consists of 14 residues. CDR1 and CDR2 from the germline V gene are WSHSY and SAAADI. The CDR3 loop reads CASRLAGVFHEQFF. CDR3 nucleotide sequence: TGCGCCAGTAGACTAGCGGGAGTCTTTCATGAGCAGTTCTTC.

This clone was seen a handful of times. The CDR3 coding sequence is TGTGCCAGCAGCTCAAGACAGGGGGTGGATGAGCAGTTCTTC. Its translation is CASSSRQGVDEQFF. This chain links TRBV7-2 with TRBJ2-1, with 9 bases matching TRBD1. CDR3 length equals 14 residues. V lost 4 bases, J lost 8 bases, and 6 bases stayed unmatched. CDR1 SGHTA and CDR2 FQGNSA come from the germline V gene.

The sample holds a few counts of this clone. The chain links TRBV25-1 to TRBJ2-7, with TRBD1 identical over 7 bases. The V and J ends lost 6 bases and 3 bases, in that order; junction bases with no gene match: 8. The CDR3 is 14 residues long. CDR1 is MGHDK and CDR2 is SYGVNS in the germline V gene. CDR3 in amino acids: CASSEQGNYYEQYF. In nucleotides, the CDR3 is TGTGCCAGCAGCGAACAGGGGAACTACTACGAGCAGTACTTC.

The V and J genes are TRBV5-6 and TRBJ2-1, with 7 bases aligning to TRBD1. J was trimmed by 5 bases and V by 6 bases; bases with no gene match: 8. The CDR3 is made up of 14 amino acids. Germline loops: CDR1 SGHDT, CDR2 YYEEEE. The DNA for the CDR3 is TGTGCCAGCACCCCGACAGGGACCAACAATGAGCAGTTCTTC. It codes for CASTPTGTNNEQFF.

The gene calls are TRBV2 and TRBJ1-5; D unresolved. The germline CDR1 and CDR2 sequences are SNHLY and FYNNEI. V was clipped by 3 bases and J by 3 bases, with 12 bases between them. The CDR3 loop spans 15 amino acids. The CDR3 nucleotides read TGTGCCAGCAGTGAGAGGGAATTGAACAATCAGCCCCAGCATTTT. Translation gives CASSERELNNQPQHF.

In DNA, the CDR3 is TGTGCCAGCTCACTAAATCGGGGGGCTTTCTACGAGCAGTACTTC. This encodes CASSLNRGAFYEQYF. The chain uses TRBV18 and TRBJ2-7; TRBD2 might be the D (7 bases). The CDR3 totals 15 residues. CDR1 is KGHSH and CDR2 is LQKENI in the germline V gene. The V and J ends lost 4 bases and 3 bases respectively, with 16 bases between them.

The chain couples TRBV6-6 to TRBJ2-4; D might be TRBD1 (6 bases). The CDR3 has 16 amino acids. Germline lookup yields CDR1 MNHNY and CDR2 SVGAGI (reference sequence). V was shortened by 6 bases and J by 1 base, with 16 bases between the two germline ends. CDR3 DNA sequence: TGTGCCAGCAGAGCCCAGACAGGCGCTGCCAAAAACATTCAGTACTTC. This codes for CASRAQTGAAKNIQYF.

The rearrangement joins TRBV28 to TRBJ1-1, with TRBD1 matching over 7 bases. The germline V gene encodes CDR1 MDHEN and CDR2 SYDVKM. V was clipped by 5 bases and J by 0 bases; unmatched bases: 9. This CDR3 is built from 16 residues. CDR3 sequence reads: CASSPRIGTVNTEAFF. For the CDR3, the DNA is TGTGCCAGCAGTCCAAGGATCGGGACAGTGAACACTGAAGCTTTCTTT.

This clone was observed a handful of times. The CDR3 here is CASSEYKGQDNNEQFF. CDR3 bases: TGTGCCAGCAGTGAATATAAGGGACAGGACAACAATGAGCAGTTCTTC. The chain employs TRBV25-1 and TRBJ2-1, with TRBD1 matching 8 bases. From germline, CDR1 is MGHDK and CDR2 SYGVNS. Unmatched junction bases numbered 6, after V lost 0 bases and J lost 5 bases. The CDR3 is 16 residues long.

This chain uses TRBV4-1 with TRBJ2-5, with TRBD2 as a possible D gene (5 bases). The V gene's germline CDR1 is MGHRA and CDR2 YSYEKL. The CDR3 totals 16 residues. V was clipped by 0 bases and J by 5 bases, with 16 bases between them. The CDR3 protein is CASSQDPPGGSETQYF. The DNA of the CDR3 is TGCGCCAGCAGCCAAGATCCGCCCGGAGGCAGCGAGACCCAGTACTTC.

The rearrangement uses TRBV19 and TRBJ1-1; no definite D call. V was trimmed by 5 bases and J by 5 bases, leaving 12 bases between them. Per germline, CDR1 LNHDA and CDR2 SQIVND (reference sequence). This CDR3 spans 13 amino acids. CDR3 residues: CASSYLGGTEAFF. The CDR3 nucleotides read TGTGCCAGTAGTTATCTGGGAGGGACTGAAGCTTTCTTT.

The chain carries TRBV5-1 and TRBJ2-2; 9 bases match TRBD2. Per germline, CDR1 SGHRS and CDR2 YFSETQ. The CDR3 contains 17 residues. Losses at the gene ends were 0 bases for V and 6 bases for J; bases not matched to a gene: 9. This CDR3 reads CASSLASGLANSGELFF. CDR3 nucleotide sequence: TGCGCCAGCAGCTTGGCCTCAGGACTAGCGAATTCCGGGGAGCTGTTTTTT.

The rearrangement links TRBV6-5 to TRBJ2-2; D is uncertain. CDR1 is MNHEY, CDR2 SVGAGI, per germline. The CDR3 has 15 amino acids. V was trimmed by 2 bases and J by 2 bases, leaving 9 bases between them. The CDR3 here is CASSYSLLNTGELFF. CDR3 sequence (DNA): TGTGCCAGCAGTTACAGTTTACTTAACACCGGGGAGCTGTTTTTT.

This clone appeared a single time. The genes are TRBV19 and TRBJ2-7; TRBD2 aligns across 12 bases. The CDR3 runs 16 residues. V lost 3 bases and J lost 5; bases outside the gene matches: 8. CDR1 is LNHDA and CDR2 is SQIVND in the germline V gene (reference sequence). In DNA, the CDR3 is TGTGCCAGTAGTATCCTCTCTAGCGGGAGGGCCCACGAGCAGTACTTC. Its protein product is CASSILSSGRAHEQYF.

This chain links TRBV9 with TRBJ1-2, with D perhaps TRBD1 (5 bases). The CDR3 loop spans 12 amino acids. V lost 3 bases to trimming and J lost 5 bases, with 8 bases between them. CDR1 and CDR2 from the germline V gene are SGDLS and YYNGEE. The CDR3 region is CASSDSGYGYTF. CDR3 coding DNA: TGTGCCAGCAGCGATTCAGGGTATGGCTACACCTTC.

The chain couples TRBV5-1 to TRBJ2-2; 9 bases are shared with TRBD1. V lost 6 bases and J lost 3; bases outside the gene matches: 6. Germline lookup yields CDR1 SGHRS and CDR2 YFSETQ. This CDR3 contains 15 residues. CDR3 coding DNA: TGCGCCAGCAACTTCAGGACAGGGGACACCGGGGAGCTGTTTTTT. It codes for CASNFRTGDTGELFF.

The chain joins TRBV6-5 to TRBJ1-1; 7 bases align to TRBD1. The V gene's germline CDR1 is MNHEY and CDR2 SVGAGI. The CDR3 length is 14 residues. Losses at the gene ends were 6 bases for V and 1 base for J; bases not matched to a gene: 5. The CDR3 loop is CASSPGQPNTEAFF. CDR3 nucleotides: TGTGCCAGCAGCCCGGGACAGCCGAACACTGAAGCTTTCTTT.

This CDR3 is CATRTGTGGVGTEAFF. DNA for the CDR3: TGCGCCACCAGGACCGGGACAGGGGGCGTTGGGACTGAAGCTTTCTTT. The J gene is TRBJ1-1, the V gene TRBV5-1; 12 bases agree with TRBD1. J lost 5 bases, V lost 9 bases, and 14 bases had no gene match. The CDR3 length is 16 residues. Germline CDR1 reads SGHRS; CDR2 reads YFSETQ.

The DNA of the CDR3 is TGTGCCAGCTCACCGAGGGAATGGGAGGTTGGTGAGTTCTTC. It translates to CASSPREWEVGEFF. J is TRBJ2-1 and V is TRBV18, with D tentatively TRBD2 (6 bases). This CDR3 has 14 residues. Germline V gives CDR1 KGHSH, CDR2 LQKENI. Trimming took off 3 bases at V and 14 bases at J, with 20 bases between the two ends. Complete variable domain (other parts from reference TRBV18 and TRBJ2-1): NAGVMQNPRHLVRRRGQEARLRCSPMKGHSHVYWYRQLPEEGLKFMVYLQKENIIDESGMPKERFSAEFPKEGPSILRIQQVVRGDSAAYFCASSPREWEVGEFFGPGTRLTVL.